This TCR beta chain was obtained from a study of blood T cell repertoires in COVID-19. Background on the study: The cDNA or gDNA used as material had been derived from T cells, B-cell-depleted T cells, or PBMCs.

Germline lookup yields CDR1 LNHNV and CDR2 YYDKDF (reference sequence). The V end lost 2 bases, the J end lost 5 bases, and 4 bases lay between the germline ends. This CDR3 is 12 amino acids long. Assay used: immunoSEQ multiplex PCR; TCRdb lists only in-frame clones, some missing. Of 250,000 to 350,000 clones listed, 88% are singletons. Sequenced: peripheral blood. The chain employs TRBV15 and TRBJ1-5; D not certain. The TCR comes from a young woman who had recovered from COVID-19. The CDR3 spells CATSRPHQPQHF. CDR3 nucleotide sequence: TGTGCCACCAGCAGACCTCATCAGCCCCAGCATTTT.